Listed below are T cell receptor beta chains from one sample, sequenced in a study of control samples from healthy donors and cancer patients. Only in-frame clones appear in the TCRdb table, and some are missing; sequencing was by immunoSEQ multiplex PCR. The sample lists tens of thousands of clones, approximately 94% seen once, with around 4.2% in the top ten. Source material: blood. The receptors stem from a man between 25 and 39 years old in good health. Both conserved end residues are part of each CDR3. Fields, in order: CDR3 protein, CDR3 DNA, V gene, CDR3 length, D gene, J gene, clone size. A D gene is named only where the DNA matches it firmly. The size field is filled for only some rows; it gives once, few, many or a size class.

CASSPQGAEAFF | TGCGCCAGCAGCCCCCAGGGGGCTGAAGCTTTCTTT | TRBV4-1 | 12 | TRBD1 | TRBJ1-1 | .
CASSTGQGRELFF | TGTGCCAGTAGTACCGGACAGGGTAGAGAACTGTTTTTT | TRBV19 | 13 | TRBD1 | TRBJ1-4 | .
CASSQYQGPDTQYF | TGCGCCAGCAGCCAATATCAGGGCCCAGATACGCAGTATTTT | TRBV4-3 | 14 | . | TRBJ2-3 | .
CASSIDPWAGRNTGELFF | TGTGCCAGTAGTATAGATCCATGGGCAGGGCGGAACACCGGGGAGCTGTTTTTT | TRBV19 | 18 | . | TRBJ2-2 | once
CASSPSGRVNEQFF | TGTGCCAGTAGTCCCAGCGGGAGGGTAAATGAGCAGTTCTTC | TRBV19 | 14 | TRBD2 | TRBJ2-1 | .
CASSPRTRQTETQYF | TGTGCCAGCAGCCCCCGGACCCGCCAAACTGAGACCCAGTACTTC | TRBV7-9 | 15 | . | TRBJ2-5 | .
CASSASGRTLYGYTF | TGTGCCAGTAGTGCCTCGGGACGGACCCTATATGGCTACACCTTC | TRBV19 | 15 | . | TRBJ1-2 | .
CASSLPRDSTNEKLFF | TGTGCCAGCAGTCTTCCCCGGGACTCAACTAATGAAAAACTGTTTTTT | TRBV6-2/TRBV6-3 | 16 | . | TRBJ1-4 | .
CASELQGQRTGELFF | TGCGCCAGCGAACTACAGGGCCAGAGGACCGGGGAGCTGTTTTTT | TRBV5-1 | 15 | . | TRBJ2-2 | .
CASRLSGQSYEQYF | TGTGCCAGCAGGCTATCGGGACAGAGTTACGAGCAGTACTTC | TRBV27 | 14 | TRBD1 | TRBJ2-7 | .
CASSSTPTGGYNEQFF | TGTGCCAGCAGTTCCACTCCGACAGGGGGTTACAATGAGCAGTTCTTC | TRBV28 | 16 | TRBD1 | TRBJ2-1 | few
CASSSGQGASETQYF | TGTGCCAGCAGCTCAGGACAGGGGGCCAGTGAGACCCAGTACTTC | TRBV7-6 | 15 | TRBD1 | TRBJ2-5 | .
CASSPARAGANYGYTF | TGTGCCAGCAGCCCCGCGAGGGCTGGAGCTAACTATGGCTACACCTTC | TRBV7-8 | 16 | . | TRBJ1-2 | .
CASSLGQGYGYTF | TGTGCCAGCAGCTTAGGACAGGGTTATGGCTACACCTTC | TRBV7-8 | 13 | TRBD1 | TRBJ1-2 | few
CSGRQGLSYNEQFF | TGCAGCGGTAGACAGGGGTTATCCTACAATGAGCAGTTCTTC | TRBV29-1 | 14 | TRBD1 | TRBJ2-1 | .
CASSLDRVNEKLFF | TGTGCCAGCAGCTTAGACAGGGTTAATGAAAAACTGTTTTTT | TRBV7-2 | 14 | . | TRBJ1-4 | once
CASSQNLAGSTDTQYF | TGTGCCAGCAGCCAAAATCTAGCGGGGTCCACAGATACGCAGTATTTT | TRBV3-1/TRBV3-2 | 16 | TRBD2 | TRBJ2-3 | .
CAGREGGIVGYTF | TGTGCCGGTAGAGAGGGGGGAATTGTTGGCTACACCTTC | TRBV30 | 13 | . | TRBJ1-2 | .
CASSPPLAGNTEAFF | TGTGCCAGCAGCCCACCGCTCGCGGGGAACACTGAAGCTTTCTTT | TRBV28 | 15 | . | TRBJ1-1 | .
CASSQEQARGEKLFF | TGCGCCAGCAGCCAAGAGCAGGCCAGGGGTGAAAAACTGTTTTTT | TRBV4-1 | 15 | . | TRBJ1-4 | .
CASSLLGASGEQYF | TGTGCCAGCAGCCTCCTCGGGGCCTCAGGCGAGCAGTACTTC | TRBV6-2/TRBV6-3 | 14 | . | TRBJ2-7 | .
CASRRQESSYNEQFF | TGTGCCAGCAGACGACAGGAGAGCTCCTACAATGAGCAGTTCTTC | TRBV6-5 | 15 | . | TRBJ2-1 | .
CASSQVGRGTEAFF | TGCGCCAGCAGCCAAGTAGGTAGGGGCACTGAAGCTTTCTTT | TRBV4-1 | 14 | . | TRBJ1-1 | .
CASSLRGTGIQETQYF | TGTGCCAGCAGCTTAAGGGGGACAGGTATTCAGGAGACCCAGTACTTC | TRBV7-2 | 16 | TRBD1 | TRBJ2-5 | .
CSVEEGNYGYTF | TGCAGCGTTGAGGAGGGGAACTATGGCTACACCTTC | TRBV29-1 | 12 | . | TRBJ1-2 | .
CASSSKRGVIFTDTQYF | TGTGCCAGTAGTTCGAAGCGGGGGGTCATTTTCACAGATACGCAGTATTTT | TRBV19 | 17 | TRBD2 | TRBJ2-3 | .
CASRTLNRASSTDTQYF | TGTGCCAGTAGAACCCTGAACAGGGCCTCTAGCACAGATACGCAGTATTTT | TRBV19 | 17 | . | TRBJ2-3 | few
CSASSVRGADTQYF | TGCAGTGCTAGTTCCGTCAGGGGGGCAGATACGCAGTATTTT | TRBV20-1 | 14 | . | TRBJ2-3 | .
CASTPDRAPMNTEAFF | TGTGCCAGCACCCCCGACAGGGCACCAATGAACACTGAAGCTTTCTTT | TRBV6-2/TRBV6-3 | 16 | TRBD1 | TRBJ1-1 | .
CASGLDYEGIRSYNEQFF | TGTGCTAGTGGTTTGGATTATGAGGGAATCCGATCCTACAATGAGCAGTTCTTC | TRBV12-5 | 18 | . | TRBJ2-1 | .
CASSQRTGELFF | TGTGCCAGTAGTCAGCGAACCGGGGAGCTGTTTTTT | TRBV19 | 12 | . | TRBJ2-2 | .
CASSLREGNTGELFF | TGCGCCAGCAGCTTGCGGGAGGGCAACACCGGGGAGCTGTTTTTT | TRBV5-1 | 15 | TRBD2 | TRBJ2-2 | .
CAHGVGAGGQEQYF | TGTGCTCATGGAGTGGGGGCGGGGGGCCAAGAGCAGTACTTC | TRBV30 | 14 | TRBD2 | TRBJ2-7 | .
CATSARDRASGYTF | TGTGCCACCAGTGCGCGGGACAGGGCGTCGGGCTACACCTTC | TRBV24-1 | 14 | TRBD1 | TRBJ1-2 | .
CASTFGVDGYTF | TGTGCCAGCACTTTTGGGGTGGATGGCTACACCTTC | TRBV5-5 | 12 | . | TRBJ1-2 | .
CAWSVGRVYGYTF | TGTGCCTGGAGTGTTGGCAGGGTCTATGGCTACACCTTC | TRBV30 | 13 | . | TRBJ1-2 | .
CASSQGAYGYTF | TGTGCCAGCAGCCAGGGTGCCTATGGCTACACCTTC | TRBV3-1/TRBV3-2 | 12 | . | TRBJ1-2 | .